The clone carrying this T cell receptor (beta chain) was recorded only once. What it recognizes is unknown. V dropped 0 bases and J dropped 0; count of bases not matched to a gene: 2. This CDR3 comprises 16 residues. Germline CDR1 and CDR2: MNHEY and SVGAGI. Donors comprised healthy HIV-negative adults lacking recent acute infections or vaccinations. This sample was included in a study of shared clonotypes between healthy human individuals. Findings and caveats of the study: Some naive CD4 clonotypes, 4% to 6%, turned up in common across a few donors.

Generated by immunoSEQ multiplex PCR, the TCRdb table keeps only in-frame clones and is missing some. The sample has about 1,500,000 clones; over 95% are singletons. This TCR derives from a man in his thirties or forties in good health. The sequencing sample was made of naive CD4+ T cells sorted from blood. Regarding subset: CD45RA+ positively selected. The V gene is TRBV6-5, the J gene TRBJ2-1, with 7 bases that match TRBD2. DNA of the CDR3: TGTGCCAGCAGTTACTCCCAGCGGGGCTCCTACAATGAGCAGTTCTTC. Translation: CASSYSQRGSYNEQFF.